This entry describes one TCR beta chain. Cohort placement rested on clinical history that participants reported themselves. During the 2 weeks before they entered the study, exposed participants had met someone with a PCR-confirmed or clinician-diagnosed COVID-19 case. The sample belongs to a study of blood T cell repertoires in COVID-19. Authors' methods: Nucleated cell number was recorded as an estimate derived from reference gene primer amplification. Libraries were prepared by immunoSEQ multiplex PCR; TCRdb keeps only in-frame clonotypes and omits some of them. V and J calls and clone size come straight from that table; D and trimming were deduced from the DNA. The sample has 200,000 or so clones; 80% to 90% are singletons. This CDR3 comprises 15 residues. Germline V gene lookup returns CDR1 LNHDA and CDR2 SQIVND (reference sequence). V shed 2 bases and J shed 7 bases, with 17 bases lying between them.

J is TRBJ1-2 and V is TRBV19; tentatively, D is TRBD1 (6 bases). Sequencing input: PBMCs or T cells enriched from blood (not recorded which). This sequence originates from a woman aged 25 to 45 who had been exposed to COVID-19. The CDR3 reads CASSIWGRQVSGYTF. DNA of the CDR3: TGTGCCAGTAGTATATGGGGACGACAGGTTTCTGGCTACACCTTC.